A selection of T cell receptor beta chains follows, all from one sample in a study of shared clonotypes between healthy human individuals. The assay was immunoSEQ multiplex PCR, and TCRdb's table has in-frame clones only and misses some. The table records 2 million to 2.5 million clones, approximately 90% of them present only once. What was sequenced was naive CD4+ T cells from PBMCs. These receptor sequences come from a young man in good health. Some clones in this sample may be carry-over from other donors' samples. Both conserved end residues are part of each CDR3. Fields, in order: D gene, CDR3 length, clone size, V gene, J gene, CDR3 protein, CDR3 DNA. The D gene is left open where the match is weak. Only some rows state a clone size, as once, few, many or a class for expanded clones.

>.|15|.|TRBV10-1|TRBJ2-7
CASSDVVRGRYEQYF
TGCGCCAGCAGTGATGTGGTCAGGGGGAGGTACGAGCAGTACTTC
>.|14|once|TRBV7-3|TRBJ2-2
CASSLNLNTGELFF
TGTGCCAGCAGCTTAAACTTAAACACCGGGGAGCTGTTTTTT
>.|13|.|TRBV29-1|TRBJ2-5
CSVDRGLEETQYF
TGCAGCGTTGACCGGGGATTGGAAGAGACCCAGTACTTC
>.|13|.|TRBV25-1|TRBJ1-1
CASRTRQAVEAFF
TGTGCCAGCAGGACTCGTCAGGCGGTTGAAGCTTTCTTT
>.|12|.|TRBV12-5|TRBJ2-2
CASGLATGELFF
TGTGCTAGTGGTTTGGCCACCGGGGAGCTGTTTTTT
>.|15|.|TRBV28|TRBJ2-2
CASRLGGPLTGELFF
TGTGCCAGCAGGTTAGGGGGTCCCCTCACCGGGGAGCTGTTTTTT
>.|17|.|TRBV4-1|TRBJ2-1
CASSQDVWRWSYNEQFF
TGCGCCAGCAGCCAAGATGTTTGGAGGTGGTCCTACAATGAGCAGTTCTTC
>.|14|.|TRBV7-3|TRBJ1-1
CASSLFGSGTEAFF
TGTGCCAGCAGCTTATTCGGCAGCGGCACTGAAGCTTTCTTT
>TRBD1|14|.|TRBV9|TRBJ2-7
CASSFGQGTYEQYF
TGTGCCAGCAGCTTTGGACAGGGTACCTACGAGCAGTACTTC
>.|13|.|TRBV2|TRBJ1-1
CASSTQGQLEAFF
TGTGCCAGCTCCACACAGGGCCAACTAGAAGCTTTCTTT
>.|11|.|TRBV28|TRBJ1-1
CASRQFTEAFF
TGTGCCAGCCGTCAGTTCACTGAAGCTTTCTTT
>TRBD2|15|.|TRBV6-4|TRBJ2-5
CASSEGTSGKETQYF
TGTGCCAGCAGTGAAGGGACTAGCGGTAAAGAGACCCAGTACTTC
>TRBD1|14|.|TRBV19|TRBJ2-3
CASRPGQGPDTQYF
TGTGCCAGTAGACCGGGACAGGGACCAGATACGCAGTATTTT
>.|15|.|TRBV9|TRBJ1-1
CASSVNWGKDTEAFF
TGTGCCAGCAGCGTAAATTGGGGGAAGGACACTGAAGCTTTCTTT
>.|16|once|TRBV19|TRBJ2-1
CASSLGPRASYNEQFF
TGTGCCAGTAGCCTCGGCCCGCGGGCGAGTTACAATGAGCAGTTCTTC
>.|12|.|TRBV30|TRBJ2-5
CAWRSQGGTQYF
TGTGCCTGGAGAAGCCAGGGGGGGACCCAGTACTTC
>.|15|.|TRBV19|TRBJ2-5
CASSIRSGVLETQYF
TGTGCCAGTAGTATTAGGTCGGGAGTCCTAGAGACCCAGTACTTC
>.|13|.|TRBV2|TRBJ1-1
CASSLQGPTEAFF
TGTGCCAGCAGTTTACAGGGCCCCACTGAAGCTTTCTTT
>TRBD1|14|.|TRBV28|TRBJ1-2
CASSDRDSNLGYTF
TGTGCCAGCAGTGACCGGGACAGCAACTTGGGCTACACCTTC
>TRBD2|15|.|TRBV6-5|TRBJ2-1
CASSWTSGRRNEQFF
TGTGCCAGCAGCTGGACTAGCGGGAGGCGGAATGAGCAGTTCTTC
>.|13|.|TRBV5-1|TRBJ2-3
CASSLAGVDTQYF
TGCGCCAGCAGCTTGGCGGGGGTGGATACGCAGTATTTT
>.|13|few|TRBV5-4|TRBJ2-7
CASSLGNSYEQYF
TGTGCCAGCAGCTTGGGGAACTCCTACGAGCAGTACTTC
>.|12|once|TRBV11-2|TRBJ2-7
CASRRGPTEQYF
TGTGCCAGCAGACGAGGACCCACGGAGCAGTACTTC
>.|13|.|TRBV30|TRBJ2-5
CAWTTVGTKTQYF
TGTGCCTGGACAACGGTAGGGACAAAGACCCAGTACTTC
>TRBD1|15|.|TRBV28|TRBJ2-7
CASSPPQGAIGEQYF
TGTGCCAGCAGTCCCCCTCAGGGGGCGATCGGCGAGCAGTACTTC
>.|14|.|TRBV7-2|TRBJ1-4
CASSLAPRGEKLFF
TGTGCCAGCAGCTTAGCCCCCAGAGGCGAAAAACTGTTTTTT
>TRBD2|15|.|TRBV5-1|TRBJ2-7
CASSATRLAANEQYF
TGCGCCAGCAGCGCAACACGGCTAGCGGCAAACGAGCAGTACTTC
>.|15|.|TRBV10-3|TRBJ1-1
CAISERGSVNTEAFF
TGTGCCATCAGTGAGCGTGGTTCGGTGAACACTGAAGCTTTCTTT
>.|15|.|TRBV5-5|TRBJ1-1
CASSLLVSLNTEAFF
TGTGCCAGCAGCTTGTTGGTCTCCCTGAACACTGAAGCTTTCTTT
>.|17|.|TRBV5-6|TRBJ1-6
CASSETHGKGNNSPLHF
TGTGCCAGCAGCGAAACCCACGGGAAAGGGAATAATTCACCCCTCCACTTT
>TRBD2|17|.|TRBV5-1|TRBJ2-5
CASSRGLAGGTTETQYF
TGCGCCAGCAGCCGGGGACTAGCGGGAGGGACAACCGAGACCCAGTACTTC
>TRBD1|15|.|TRBV19|TRBJ1-2
CASRRGQGGGYGYTF
TGTGCCAGCAGAAGGGGACAGGGCGGGGGCTATGGCTACACCTTC
>TRBD2|14|.|TRBV28|TRBJ2-7
CASRPSGISYEQYF
TGTGCCAGCAGGCCTAGCGGGATCTCCTACGAGCAGTACTTC
>TRBD2|14|.|TRBV28|TRBJ2-1
CASSRGGPVNEQFF
TGTGCCAGCAGTAGGGGAGGGCCGGTCAATGAGCAGTTCTTC
>TRBD1|13|once|TRBV28|TRBJ1-5
CASRTDRGQPQHF
TGTGCCAGCAGGACTGACAGGGGTCAGCCCCAGCATTTT